Listed below are T cell receptor beta chains from one sample, sequenced in a study of blood T cell repertoires in COVID-19. Generated by immunoSEQ multiplex PCR, the TCRdb table keeps only in-frame clones and is missing some. The table includes around 160,000 clones, approximately 88% detected once. The sequenced material came from PBMCs or T cells enriched from blood (not recorded which). These receptors all come from a woman in her twenties or thirties with acute COVID-19. The CDR3 runs from the conserved cysteine through the conserved F or W. D genes are given only for firm matches. Rows give clone size only sometimes, using once, few, many, or a class for an expanded clone.

TRBV28	NA	NA	TRBJ1-2	CASLDGVNYGYTF	TGTGCCAGCCTAGACGGGGTTAACTATGGCTACACCTTC
TRBV7-9	NA	NA	TRBJ1-5	CASSLSQGTQHF	TGTGCCAGCAGCCTATCTCAGGGGACCCAGCATTTT
TRBV20-1	NA	TRBD2	TRBJ2-7	CSASPSGRSGHYEQYF	TGCAGTGCTAGTCCTAGCGGGAGGTCGGGACACTACGAGCAGTACTTC
TRBV5-5	NA	NA	TRBJ2-1	CASSLAATYNEQFF	TGTGCCAGCAGCTTGGCCGCGACATACAATGAGCAGTTCTTC
TRBV4-3	once	NA	TRBJ1-2	CASSQDAGLYGYTF	TGCGCCAGCAGCCAAGACGCAGGGTTATATGGCTACACCTTC
TRBV4-3	few	TRBD2	TRBJ2-1	CASSPSGEWDEQFF	TGCGCCAGCAGCCCTAGCGGGGAGTGGGATGAGCAGTTCTTC
TRBV7-6	NA	NA	TRBJ1-5	CASSPYSGGNQPQHF	TGTGCCAGCAGCCCCTACAGTGGCGGGAATCAGCCCCAGCATTTT
TRBV5-1	once	TRBD1	TRBJ2-2	CASSSTGQGLNTGELFF	TGCGCCAGCAGCTCGACGGGACAGGGATTGAACACCGGGGAGCTGTTTTTT
TRBV10-2	NA	NA	TRBJ1-2	CASSDLLSSYGYTF	TGCGCCAGCAGTGATCTTTTGTCCTCCTATGGCTACACCTTC
TRBV7-8	NA	NA	TRBJ2-2	CASSLVLRSNTGELFF	TGTGCCAGCAGCTTAGTATTGCGGTCGAACACCGGGGAGCTGTTTTTT
TRBV5-1	NA	TRBD2	TRBJ2-2	CASSGGTSGTGELFF	TGCGCCAGCAGCGGCGGGACTAGCGGGACCGGGGAGCTGTTTTTT
TRBV18	few	TRBD2	TRBJ2-7	CASSRGLAGSYEQYF	TGTGCCAGCTCCCGGGGACTAGCGGGTTCCTACGAGCAGTACTTC
TRBV2	NA	NA	TRBJ1-4	CASSLDRNEKLFF	TGTGCCAGCAGCCTGGACAGAAATGAAAAACTGTTTTTT
TRBV7-2	NA	NA	TRBJ1-3	CASSLGTEGSGNTIYF	TGTGCCAGCAGCTTAGGGACAGAAGGCTCTGGAAACACCATATATTTT
TRBV30	NA	NA	TRBJ2-5	CAWSGASARVETQYF	TGTGCCTGGAGTGGAGCTAGCGCGAGAGTGGAGACCCAGTACTTC
TRBV6-1	NA	NA	TRBJ2-2	CASSGRLWGRHTGELFF	TGTGCCAGCAGTGGGCGGTTGTGGGGGAGGCACACCGGGGAGCTGTTTTTT
TRBV12-3/TRBV12-4	NA	NA	TRBJ1-2	CASSSSPGGYTF	TGTGCCAGCAGTTCTTCCCCGGGGGGCTACACCTTC
TRBV7-9	once	NA	TRBJ1-4	CASTYPHGGVGKLFF	TGTGCCAGCACCTACCCCCATGGCGGGGTGGGGAAACTGTTTTTT
TRBV5-8	NA	TRBD2	TRBJ2-3	CASSPGLAGGTDTQYF	TGTGCCAGCAGCCCGGGACTAGCGGGGGGAACAGATACGCAGTATTTT
TRBV2	NA	NA	TRBJ1-3	CASSLVGQGNTIYF	TGTGCCAGCAGTTTGGTTGGACAGGGAAACACCATATATTTT
TRBV4-3	NA	TRBD1	TRBJ1-6	CASSHLWTGGHSPLHF	TGCGCCAGCAGCCACCTGTGGACAGGCGGTCATTCACCCCTCCACTTT
TRBV19	NA	NA	TRBJ1-5	CASGEGVNYSNQPQHF	TGTGCCAGTGGCGAGGGGGTGAACTATAGCAATCAGCCCCAGCATTTT
TRBV15	NA	NA	TRBJ1-6	CATSRSSYNSPLHF	TGTGCCACCTCCCGGAGCTCCTATAATTCACCCCTCCACTTT
TRBV4-2	NA	TRBD2	TRBJ2-3	CASSRTSGTSTDTQYF	TGTGCCAGCAGTCGGACTAGCGGAACTAGCACAGATACGCAGTATTTT
TRBV7-2	NA	NA	TRBJ2-3	CASSLVGAYIDTQYF	TGTGCCAGCAGCTTAGTAGGGGCTTATATAGATACGCAGTATTTT
TRBV29-1	NA	NA	TRBJ1-1	CSVLRNTEAFF	TGCAGCGTTCTAAGGAACACTGAAGCTTTCTTT
TRBV5-1	few	TRBD1	TRBJ1-4	CASSLRAGTGGATNEKLFF	TGCGCCAGCAGCCTACGGGCGGGGACAGGGGGTGCAACTAATGAAAAACTGTTTTTT
TRBV3-1/TRBV3-2	NA	TRBD1	TRBJ1-2	CASSQDRQGGYGYTF	TGTGCCAGCAGCCAAGACAGACAGGGTGGATATGGCTACACCTTC
TRBV24-1	NA	NA	TRBJ2-6	CATARSAGANVLTF	TGTGCCACCGCTCGGTCGGCTGGGGCCAACGTCCTGACTTTC
TRBV28	NA	TRBD1	TRBJ1-5	CASSFRFPRQGKDQPQHF	TGTGCCAGCAGTTTTAGATTTCCGAGACAGGGGAAAGATCAGCCCCAGCATTTT
TRBV19	NA	NA	TRBJ1-2	CASRGSGYTF	TGTGCCAGTAGGGGGAGTGGCTACACCTTC
TRBV4-2	NA	NA	TRBJ2-7	CASSQDLSGYYEQYF	TGTGCCAGCAGCCAAGACTTGTCGGGATACTACGAGCAGTACTTC
TRBV4-3	NA	NA	TRBJ1-5	CASSQGTNQPQHF	TGCGCCAGCAGCCAAGGGACAAATCAGCCCCAGCATTTT
TRBV5-1	NA	NA	TRBJ1-2	CASSLDGTLMDGYTF	TGCGCCAGCAGCTTGGATGGGACTCTTATGGATGGCTACACCTTC
TRBV4-1	NA	NA	TRBJ2-7	CASSLAPGSTYEQYF	TGCGCCAGCAGCCTAGCACCCGGATCCACCTACGAGCAGTACTTC
TRBV6-1	few	NA	TRBJ2-1	CASSEAQGSYNEQFF	TGTGCCAGCAGTGAAGCACAGGGTTCGTACAATGAGCAGTTCTTC
TRBV6-5	NA	TRBD1	TRBJ2-7	CASSGGTGEQYF	TGTGCCAGCAGCGGCGGGACAGGCGAGCAGTACTTC
TRBV28	NA	NA	TRBJ1-1	CASSSPDSTVNTEAFF	TGTGCCAGCAGTTCACCGGACAGTACAGTGAACACTGAAGCTTTCTTT
TRBV28	few	TRBD1	TRBJ1-6	CASGRRVWTGYNSPLHF	TGTGCCAGCGGCAGGAGGGTATGGACAGGCTATAATTCACCCCTCCACTTT
TRBV18	NA	TRBD1	TRBJ1-5	CASSPPNRGPQHF	TGTGCCAGCTCACCGCCTAACAGGGGACCCCAGCATTTT
TRBV2	NA	TRBD1	TRBJ2-7	CASRGQGAGNEQYF	TGTGCCAGCAGGGGACAGGGGGCGGGTAACGAGCAGTACTTC
TRBV5-8	once	NA	TRBJ2-2	CASSFDSGGELFF	TGTGCCAGCAGCTTTGATAGCGGCGGGGAGCTGTTTTTT
TRBV7-9	NA	TRBD1	TRBJ2-1	CASSPGTGWGSEQFF	TGTGCCAGCAGCCCAGGGACAGGGTGGGGGAGTGAGCAGTTCTTC
TRBV7-2	NA	TRBD2	TRBJ2-1	CASSPSSGNGEQFF	TGTGCCAGCAGCCCTTCTAGCGGGAATGGTGAGCAGTTCTTC
TRBV29-1	NA	NA	TRBJ2-1	CSVEGASYNEQFF	TGCAGCGTTGAGGGGGCGTCATACAATGAGCAGTTCTTC
TRBV24-1	few	TRBD2	TRBJ2-3	CATSVARTSGTSGSPRYTQYF	TGTGCCACCAGTGTGGCCAGGACATCCGGGACTAGCGGGAGTCCTCGATATACGCAGTATTTT
TRBV10-2	NA	TRBD1	TRBJ1-1	CASSSGQVRSTEAFF	TGCGCCAGCAGTTCAGGACAGGTGAGGAGCACTGAAGCTTTCTTT
TRBV9	once	TRBD2	TRBJ2-5	CASSPAGTSGETQYF	TGTGCCAGCAGCCCAGCCGGGACTAGCGGAGAGACCCAGTACTTC
TRBV5-6	NA	TRBD1	TRBJ2-7	CASSLSDRNFYEQYF	TGTGCCAGCAGCTTATCGGACAGGAATTTCTACGAGCAGTACTTC
TRBV7-2	NA	TRBD2	TRBJ2-1	CASSLILLVAGYNEQFF	TGTGCCAGCAGCTTAATTTTACTGGTAGCGGGGTACAATGAGCAGTTCTTC
TRBV30	NA	NA	TRBJ1-2	CAWSPREHGYTF	TGTGCCTGGAGTCCCCGGGAGCATGGCTACACCTTC
TRBV19	NA	NA	TRBJ2-1	CASNTGVSSYNEQFF	TGTGCCAGTAACACGGGGGTCAGCTCCTACAATGAGCAGTTCTTC
TRBV5-1	NA	TRBD1	TRBJ2-3	CASGRTGPTDTQYF	TGCGCCAGCGGAAGGACAGGGCCCACAGATACGCAGTATTTT
TRBV10-1	NA	TRBD2	TRBJ2-2	CASSEVSGSVGNTGELFF	TGCGCCAGCAGTGAAGTTAGCGGGAGTGTCGGGAACACCGGGGAGCTGTTTTTT
TRBV27	NA	NA	TRBJ1-1	CASTRTAMNTEAFF	TGTGCCAGCACGAGGACAGCCATGAACACTGAAGCTTTCTTT